Listed below are T cell receptor beta chains from one sample, sequenced in a study of OX40 agonist ivuxolimab in advanced cancers. Some clones are missing from TCRdb's copy, which holds only in-frame ones; the method was immunoSEQ multiplex PCR. This sample has approximately 33,000 clones, with around 85% found just once. The source material was CD4+ or CD8+ T cells sorted from blood, sampled in a trial of the OX40 agonist ivuxolimab. The receptors shown here come from an adult with an advanced solid tumor such as melanoma, head and neck, liver or kidney cancer. Each CDR3 is given with its conserved first and last residue. Each record gives: V gene, J gene, clone size, D gene, CDR3 protein, CDR3 DNA. D genes are given only for firm matches. Clone size is stated in some rows and not others, as once, few, many or a class when expanded.

TRBV6-5	TRBJ2-6	-	-	CASSFSGSGANVLTF	TGTGCCAGCAGTTTTTCAGGCTCTGGGGCCAACGTCCTGACTTTC
TRBV28	TRBJ2-5	-	-	CASSFGLAETQYF	TGTGCCAGCAGTTTTGGGTTAGCAGAGACCCAGTACTTC
TRBV5-6	TRBJ2-7	-	TRBD2	CASTLGGLAPYEQYF	TGTGCCAGCACCCTAGGGGGACTAGCACCATACGAGCAGTACTTC
TRBV27	TRBJ2-3	-	TRBD1	CASSPLLYRDRDTDTQYF	TGTGCCAGCAGTCCTTTACTATACCGGGACAGAGACACAGATACGCAGTATTTT
TRBV4-2	TRBJ2-1	-	TRBD1	CASSGQANEQFF	TGTGCCAGCAGCGGACAGGCGAATGAGCAGTTCTTC
TRBV18	TRBJ1-4	-	-	CASSVAETNEKLFF	TGTGCCAGCTCAGTTGCGGAGACTAATGAAAAACTGTTTTTT
TRBV6-4	TRBJ2-1	-	TRBD2	CASSAGTSYNEQFF	TGTGCCAGCAGTGCCGGGACTAGCTACAATGAGCAGTTCTTC
TRBV4-3	TRBJ2-1	-	-	CASSLTTSPYNEQFF	TGCGCCAGCAGCCTGACCACTAGTCCCTACAATGAGCAGTTCTTC
TRBV7-9	TRBJ1-5	-	-	CASSQDWDPYQPQHF	TGTGCCAGCAGCCAGGACTGGGACCCTTATCAGCCCCAGCATTTT
TRBV9	TRBJ1-2	-	-	CASSANLGYGYTF	TGTGCCAGCAGCGCCAACCTCGGGTATGGCTACACCTTC
TRBV6-4	TRBJ2-1	-	TRBD2	CASSDSISGNYNEQFF	TGTGCCAGCAGTGACTCGATTAGCGGGAATTACAATGAGCAGTTCTTC
TRBV29-1	TRBJ2-1	-	-	CSVGNIVGVAGPSYNEQFF	TGCAGCGTGGGGAATATCGTCGGCGTGGCCGGGCCCTCCTACAATGAGCAGTTCTTC
TRBV11-2	TRBJ2-7	-	TRBD2	CASSLGTNPYEQYF	TGTGCCAGCAGCCTCGGGACTAATCCTTACGAGCAGTACTTC
TRBV6-6	TRBJ2-2	-	-	CASSYRDTGELFF	TGTGCCAGCAGTTACAGGGACACCGGGGAGCTGTTTTTT
TRBV5-5	TRBJ2-3	-	TRBD2	CASSKTSGRTDTQYF	TGTGCCAGCAGTAAGACTAGCGGGCGCACAGATACGCAGTATTTT
TRBV11-2	TRBJ2-1	-	-	CASRSMARLAGNEQFF	TGTGCCAGCAGATCCATGGCGCGGCTAGCAGGGAATGAGCAGTTCTTC
TRBV9	TRBJ2-2	-	-	CASSVVGANTGELFF	TGTGCCAGCAGCGTAGTCGGGGCGAACACCGGGGAGCTGTTTTTT
TRBV6-4	TRBJ2-1	-	TRBD2	CASGDTSGRFNEQFF	TGTGCCAGCGGTGATACTAGCGGGAGATTCAATGAGCAGTTCTTC
TRBV15	TRBJ2-7	once	TRBD2	CATSRGTTSGSSVWEQYF	TGTGCCACCAGCCGAGGGACGACTAGCGGGAGTTCGGTATGGGAGCAGTACTTC
TRBV7-9	TRBJ2-1	-	-	CASSLSFHLLFF	TGTGCCAGCAGCTTGTCGTTTCATCTCCTGTTCTTC
TRBV10-3	TRBJ2-7	-	TRBD2	CAISETSGSYEQYF	TGTGCCATCAGTGAGACCAGCGGGAGCTACGAGCAGTACTTC
TRBV19	TRBJ2-5	-	TRBD1	CASGDRAEKETQYF	TGTGCCAGCGGCGACAGGGCGGAAAAAGAGACCCAGTACTTC
TRBV6-5	TRBJ2-5	-	TRBD2	CASSISGSIETQYF	TGTGCCAGCAGCATTAGCGGGAGCATTGAGACCCAGTACTTC
TRBV11-2	TRBJ1-5	-	TRBD1	CASSLGSRGNQPQHF	TGTGCCAGCAGCTTAGGCTCCAGGGGGAATCAGCCCCAGCATTTT
TRBV28	TRBJ2-7	few	TRBD2	CASTPQSWAAGGEQYF	TGTGCCAGCACCCCTCAATCTTGGGCGGCGGGGGGGGAGCAGTACTTC
TRBV6-5	TRBJ2-2	-	-	CASSYWEGLGSGELFF	TGTGCCAGCAGTTACTGGGAAGGTCTGGGGAGCGGGGAGCTGTTTTTT
TRBV7-6	TRBJ2-5	-	-	CASGISETQYF	TGTGCCAGCGGCATTAGCGAGACCCAGTACTTC
TRBV5-4	TRBJ2-7	-	TRBD1	CASSLQGGNEQYF	TGTGCCAGCAGCTTACAGGGGGGAAACGAGCAGTACTTC
TRBV28	TRBJ2-7	-	TRBD2	CASLSRLAGVYEQYF	TGTGCCAGCCTCTCCCGGCTAGCGGGAGTCTACGAGCAGTACTTC
TRBV4-1	TRBJ2-1	-	TRBD2	CASSLSRLAGYNEQFF	TGCGCCAGCAGCCTCTCAAGACTAGCGGGCTACAATGAGCAGTTCTTC
TRBV4-3	TRBJ2-5	-	TRBD2	CASSPTPLAGEVQETQYF	TGCGCCAGCAGCCCCACCCCTCTAGCGGGAGAGGTACAAGAGACCCAGTACTTC
TRBV11-2	TRBJ1-1	-	-	CASSPPRPNTEAFF	TGTGCCAGCAGCCCCCCTCGCCCGAACACTGAAGCTTTCTTT
TRBV6-4	TRBJ2-1	-	TRBD2	CASSDPASGKNLYNEQFF	TGTGCCAGCAGTGACCCGGCTAGCGGGAAAAACCTCTACAATGAGCAGTTCTTC
TRBV6-1	TRBJ2-7	-	TRBD1	CASSADRGREEQYF	TGTGCCAGCAGTGCGGACAGGGGACGCGAGGAGCAGTACTTC
TRBV25-1	TRBJ2-2	-	-	CASSITAAGELFF	TGTGCCAGCAGCATAACGGCGGCCGGGGAGCTGTTTTTT